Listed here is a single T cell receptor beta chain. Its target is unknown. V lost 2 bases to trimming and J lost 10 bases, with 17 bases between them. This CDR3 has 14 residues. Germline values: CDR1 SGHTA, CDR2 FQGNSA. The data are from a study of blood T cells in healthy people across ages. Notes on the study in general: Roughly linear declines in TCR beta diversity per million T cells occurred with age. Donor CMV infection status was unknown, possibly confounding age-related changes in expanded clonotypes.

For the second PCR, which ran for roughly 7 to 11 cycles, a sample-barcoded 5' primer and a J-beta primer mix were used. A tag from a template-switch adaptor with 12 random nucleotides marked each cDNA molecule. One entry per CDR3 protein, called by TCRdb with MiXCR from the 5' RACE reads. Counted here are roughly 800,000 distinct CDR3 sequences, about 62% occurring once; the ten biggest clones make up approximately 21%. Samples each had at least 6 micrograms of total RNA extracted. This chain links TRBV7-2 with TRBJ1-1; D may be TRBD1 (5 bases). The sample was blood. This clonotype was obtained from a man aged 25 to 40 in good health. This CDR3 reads CASSLSGRAPTAFF. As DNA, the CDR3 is TGTGCCAGCAGCTTATCAGGGCGAGCTCCGACAGCTTTCTTT.